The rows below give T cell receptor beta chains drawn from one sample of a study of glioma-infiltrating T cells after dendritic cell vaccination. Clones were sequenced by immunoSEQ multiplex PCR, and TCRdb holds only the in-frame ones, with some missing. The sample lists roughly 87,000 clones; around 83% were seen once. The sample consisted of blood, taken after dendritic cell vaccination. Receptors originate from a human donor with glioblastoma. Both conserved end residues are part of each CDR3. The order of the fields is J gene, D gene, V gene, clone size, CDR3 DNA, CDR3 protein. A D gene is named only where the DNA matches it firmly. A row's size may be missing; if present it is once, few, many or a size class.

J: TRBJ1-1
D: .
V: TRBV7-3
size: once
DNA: TGTGCCAGCAGCTCCGCGGACAAACCTATGAACACTGAAGCTTTCTTT
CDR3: CASSSADKPMNTEAFF

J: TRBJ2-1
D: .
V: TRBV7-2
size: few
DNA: TGTGCCAGCACCCTACTAGCTTTGAATGAGCAGTTCTTC
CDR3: CASTLLALNEQFF

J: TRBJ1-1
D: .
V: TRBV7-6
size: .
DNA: TGTGCCAGCAGCTTAGCGGGGCCGAACACTGAAGCTTTCTTT
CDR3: CASSLAGPNTEAFF

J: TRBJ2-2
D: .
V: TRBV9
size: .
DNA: TGTGCCAGCAGCTCCCGACTTATAAACACCGGGGAGCTGTTTTTT
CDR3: CASSSRLINTGELFF

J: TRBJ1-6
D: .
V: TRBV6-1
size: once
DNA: TGTGCCAGCAGTGCGACAGGAGATAATTCACCCCTCCACTTT
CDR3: CASSATGDNSPLHF

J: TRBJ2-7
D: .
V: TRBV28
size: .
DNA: TGTGCCAGCAGCGCGGGGGCTCACGAGCAGTACTTC
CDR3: CASSAGAHEQYF

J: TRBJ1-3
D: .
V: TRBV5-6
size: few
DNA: TGTGCCAGCAGCTTCGGACTGAACTCTGGAAACACCATATATTTC
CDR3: CASSFGLNSGNTIYF

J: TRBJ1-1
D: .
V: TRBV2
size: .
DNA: TGTGCCAGCAGTGGCTCTGCGGGGGACACTGAAGCTTTCTTT
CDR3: CASSGSAGDTEAFF

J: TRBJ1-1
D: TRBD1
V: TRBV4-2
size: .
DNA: TGTGCCAGCAGCCAAGATCTAGGGACAGACACTGAAGCTTTCTTT
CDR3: CASSQDLGTDTEAFF

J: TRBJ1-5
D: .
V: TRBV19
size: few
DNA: TGTGCCAGTAGTATAGATTCGGAGGTCCTCCTCAATCAGCCCCAGCATTTT
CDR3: CASSIDSEVLLNQPQHF

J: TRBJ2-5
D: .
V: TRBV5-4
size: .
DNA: TGTGCCAGCAGCCTCCCGGGTAGTCGAGGAGAGACCCAGTACTTC
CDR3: CASSLPGSRGETQYF

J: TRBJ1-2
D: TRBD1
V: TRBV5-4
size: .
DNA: TGTGCCAGCAGTGCGGGACAGGGGTCAAACTATGGCTACACCTTC
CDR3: CASSAGQGSNYGYTF

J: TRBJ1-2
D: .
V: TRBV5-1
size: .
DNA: TGCGCCAGCAGCTTGTTGCAGGGAAAGAGTGGCTACACCTTC
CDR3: CASSLLQGKSGYTF

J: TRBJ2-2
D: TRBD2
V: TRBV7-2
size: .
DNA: TGTGCCAGCAGCTTAGTAGCGGGGGGGCCCACCGGGGAGCTGTTTTTT
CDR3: CASSLVAGGPTGELFF

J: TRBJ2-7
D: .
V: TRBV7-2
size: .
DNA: TGTGCCAGCAGCCTAGGGAACAGGGTCGGGCAGTACTTC
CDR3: CASSLGNRVGQYF

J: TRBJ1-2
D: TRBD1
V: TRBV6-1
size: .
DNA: TGTGCCAGCAGTGGTAGAGAGACAGGGAAAAACTATGGCTACACCTTC
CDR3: CASSGRETGKNYGYTF

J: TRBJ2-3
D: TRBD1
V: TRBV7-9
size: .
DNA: TGTGCCAGCAGCTACCGGACAGGGGGATTGACAGATACGCAGTATTTT
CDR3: CASSYRTGGLTDTQYF

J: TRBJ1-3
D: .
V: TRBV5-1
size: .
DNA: TGCGCCAGCAGCTTGGGAGAATCTGGAAACACCATATATTTT
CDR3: CASSLGESGNTIYF

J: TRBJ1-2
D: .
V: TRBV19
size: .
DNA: TGTGCCAGTAGTATGCAGGGCGGCTACACCTTC
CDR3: CASSMQGGYTF

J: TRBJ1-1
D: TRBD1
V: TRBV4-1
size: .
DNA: TGCGCCAGCAGTCTCTCGGGGACAGGGGGTTCGGATACTGAAGCTTTCTTT
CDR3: CASSLSGTGGSDTEAFF

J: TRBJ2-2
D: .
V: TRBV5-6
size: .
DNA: TGTGCCAGCAGCTTCACCGGGGGGGAGCTGTTTTTT
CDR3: CASSFTGGELFF

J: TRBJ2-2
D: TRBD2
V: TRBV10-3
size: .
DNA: TGTGCCATCAGCACTAGCGGGGGGTTCACCGGGGAGCTGTTTTTT
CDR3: CAISTSGGFTGELFF

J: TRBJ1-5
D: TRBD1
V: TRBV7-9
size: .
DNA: TGTGCCAGCAGCTCCACCGGACAGGGCGGCCAGCCCCAGCATTTT
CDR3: CASSSTGQGGQPQHF

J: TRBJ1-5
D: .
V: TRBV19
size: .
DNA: TGTGCCAGTAGTATAGCCCCCGGGGGGGAGAATCAGCCCCAGCATTTT
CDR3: CASSIAPGGENQPQHF